This T cell receptor (beta chain) was sequenced during a study of T-cell reconstitution after alpha-beta-depleted transplantation in children (dated by TCRdb to about 2016). Concerning the study at large: T-cell immune reconstitution after TCRalphabeta/CD19-depleted allogeneic hematopoietic cell transplantation in children was quantitatively tracked in the study by means of TCR repertoire profiling.

The library was built by means of PCR. These reads were obtained on an Illumina HiSeq 2500. Molecular barcoding was employed in the preparation of TCR libraries, with unique molecular identifiers being used to normalize TCRbeta repertoire quantification. In-frame beta chains were kept once TCRdb had trimmed the public reads at Q25 with fastp and called clones with MiXCR. Here each entry gathers all rows of one CDR3 protein and keeps the most common genes and DNA. Across this sample there are hundreds of thousands of distinct CDR3 sequences, with over 15% seen only once. The top ten constitute 1.1% of the sample. This clonotype was seen a handful of times. There is no known antigen for this receptor. No clone much larger than this one lies a single base away; base qualities are absent. After removal of 1 base from V and 0 bases from J, the junction retains 9 bases not matched to a gene. The CDR3 goes from the cysteine to the phenylalanine over 18 residues. Just CDR3 DNA is preserved here, 54 bases in frame from base 1. Taken from the germline V gene, the CDR1 and CDR2 loops are MGHDK and SYGVNS.

This sequence originates from a human donor who donated a stem cell graft to a child with acute myeloid leukemia. The sample consisted of PBMCs from the stem cell graft donor, taken from the stem cell graft. The sequence links TRBV25-1 to TRBJ1-3, with 7 bases in between that match TRBD1. The CDR3: CASSESGTVSFSGNTIYF. Read as DNA, the sequence is TGTGCCAGCAGTGAATCCGGGACAGTTTCCTTCTCTGGAAACACCATATATTTT.